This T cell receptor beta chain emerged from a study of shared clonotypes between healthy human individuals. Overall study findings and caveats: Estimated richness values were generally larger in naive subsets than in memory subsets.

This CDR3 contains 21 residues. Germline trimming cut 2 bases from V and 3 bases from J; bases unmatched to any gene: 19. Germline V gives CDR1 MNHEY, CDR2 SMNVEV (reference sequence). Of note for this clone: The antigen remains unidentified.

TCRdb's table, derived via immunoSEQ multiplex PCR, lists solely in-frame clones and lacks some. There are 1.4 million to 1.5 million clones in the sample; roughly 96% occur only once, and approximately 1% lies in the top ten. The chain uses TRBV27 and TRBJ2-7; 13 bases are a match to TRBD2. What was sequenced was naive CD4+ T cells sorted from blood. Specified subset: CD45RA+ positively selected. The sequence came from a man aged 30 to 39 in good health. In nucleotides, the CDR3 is TGTGCCAGCAGTTTACTACCCCCCACTAGCGGGAGGGCCTTATTCGGCTACGAGCAGTACTTC. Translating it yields CASSLLPPTSGRALFGYEQYF.